This entry describes one T cell receptor beta chain. Its matching antigen is unknown. The data were obtained in a study of identical twins. Regarding the study as a whole: Modeled out-of-frame TCR alpha sharing in monozygotic twins fell below observed levels. Abundant cord blood beta clonotypes carried fewer insertions; memory repertoires showed none.

MiXCR, run by TCRdb on the 5' RACE reads, gives a single entry per CDR3 protein. There are 500,000 to 550,000 distinct CDR3 sequences in the sample; 20% to 25% occur only once, and approximately 0.5% lies in the top ten. This CDR3 contains 14 residues. V shed 0 bases and J shed 3 bases, with 10 bases lying between them. The germline V gene has CDR1 DFQATT and CDR2 SNEGSKA (reference sequence). This sample also appeared in a second study, on yellow fever vaccine responses in identical twins.

This rearrangement joins TRBV20-1 to TRBJ2-3; D unresolved. What was sequenced was CD4+ T cells sorted from blood. The clonotype was recovered from a woman in her late teens or twenties in good health. In nucleotides, the CDR3 is TGCAGTGCTAGAGATCCGTCCAGAACAGATACGCAGTATTTT. Its translation: CSARDPSRTDTQYF.